This T cell receptor (beta chain) was captured in a study of radiation and T cells in renal cell carcinoma. Overall study: Nephrectomy followed 15 Gy stereotactic body radiation by 4 weeks.

The CDR3 runs to 15 residues. Germline CDR1 is MNHEY and CDR2 is SVGAGI. V lost 2 bases and J 3 bases, leaving 14 bases between the germline ends. Here immunoSEQ multiplex PCR was the method, and the copy in TCRdb shows in-frame clones only, minus some. Of 120,000 to 150,000 clones in the sample, around four fifths were seen once. Time point noted: baseline pretreatment blood. Documented treatment: 15 Gy SBRT to primary tumor, nephrectomy 4 weeks later. The starting material was blood, obtained from a patient whose treatment included radiotherapy and nephrectomy. This TCR derives from a woman in her 50s with renal cell carcinoma. The genes are TRBV6-5 and TRBJ2-7; D may be TRBD1 (6 bases). Here the CDR3 DNA reads TGTGCCAGCAGTTACGTGCAGGGGTCCAACTACGAGCAGTACTTC. This gives the protein CASSYVQGSNYEQYF.